Listed below are T cell receptor beta chains from one sample, sequenced in a study of Ad26.COV2.S vaccination and SARS-CoV-2 variants. Profiling relied on immunoSEQ multiplex PCR, and the TCRdb table lists in-frame clones only, not all of them. In the table there are about 500,000 clones, 80% to 90% of which are singletons. The starting material was peripheral blood, obtained in a trial of Ad26.COV2.S vaccine versus placebo. All receptors derive from a person aged 18-60 years who received the Ad26.COV2.S COVID-19 vaccine or a placebo. The CDR3 runs from the conserved cysteine through the conserved F or W. Each record gives: CDR3 protein, CDR3 DNA, clone size, J gene, D gene, V gene. A D gene is named only where the DNA matches it firmly. Clone size is shown for a subset of rows, as once, few, many or a class of expanded clone.

CDR3: CARRPGLAGGVEQFF
DNA: TGCGCCAGGAGACCGGGACTAGCGGGAGGTGTTGAGCAGTTCTTC
size: NA
J: TRBJ2-1
D: TRBD2
V: TRBV10-1

CDR3: CASSDSYNSPLHF
DNA: TGTGCCAGCAGTGATTCCTATAATTCACCCCTCCACTTT
size: NA
J: TRBJ1-6
D: NA
V: TRBV6-1

CDR3: CASRPPPGSGNQPQHF
DNA: TGTGCCAGCAGACCCCCCCCAGGGTCCGGCAATCAGCCCCAGCATTTT
size: once
J: TRBJ1-5
D: NA
V: TRBV27

CDR3: CASRGGQAYNEQFF
DNA: TGTGCCAGCAGGGGCGGACAGGCCTACAATGAGCAGTTCTTC
size: NA
J: TRBJ2-1
D: TRBD1
V: TRBV28

CDR3: CASSYRDRDYEQYF
DNA: TGTGCCAGCAGTTACAGGGACAGGGACTACGAGCAGTACTTC
size: NA
J: TRBJ2-7
D: TRBD1
V: TRBV6-5

CDR3: CASSLGSSLNTEAFF
DNA: TGCGCCAGCAGCTTGGGATCCTCCCTGAACACTGAAGCTTTCTTT
size: few
J: TRBJ1-1
D: NA
V: TRBV5-1

CDR3: CASSQDIGRDTSNEKLFF
DNA: TGTGCCAGCAGCCAAGATATTGGTCGGGACACCTCAAATGAAAAACTGTTTTTT
size: NA
J: TRBJ1-4
D: NA
V: TRBV3-1/TRBV3-2

CDR3: CASSPVGSYEQYF
DNA: TGTGCCAGCAGCCCTGTTGGGTCCTACGAGCAGTACTTC
size: once
J: TRBJ2-7
D: NA
V: TRBV5-4

CDR3: CASSSDREQYF
DNA: TGTGCCAGCAGTTCCGACAGGGAACAGTACTTC
size: NA
J: TRBJ2-7
D: TRBD1
V: TRBV12-3/TRBV12-4

CDR3: CASSLRTGGTEAFF
DNA: TGTGCCAGCAGCTTAAGGACAGGGGGCACTGAAGCTTTCTTT
size: NA
J: TRBJ1-1
D: TRBD1
V: TRBV11-1